The 25 T cell receptor beta chains listed next were all sequenced from one sample in a study of cytomegalovirus exposure and HLA in healthy donors. With 60 Vbeta and 13 Jbeta primers, the PCR was carried out. The protocol was immunoSEQ multiplex PCR, while the TCRdb copy is restricted to in-frame clones and leaves out a portion. This repertoire shows about 170,000 clones, around 76% found once; its top ten account for 2% to 2.5%. The sequenced sample was PBMCs. The receptors shown here come from a female donor in good health and CMV-seronegative.

The V gene is TRBV7-9, the J gene TRBJ2-1, with 10 bases that match TRBD1. The CDR3 covers 13 residues. Losses at the gene ends were 11 bases for V and 5 bases for J; bases not matched to a gene: 6. Germline CDR1 and CDR2: SEHNR and FQNEAQ (reference sequence). The CDR3 coding sequence is TGTGCCGGGGGTGGGACAGGGGACAATGAGCAGTTCTTC. It translates to CAGGGTGDNEQFF.

This clone appeared a few times. The chain employs TRBV7-9 and TRBJ2-7; 8 bases line up with TRBD2. V lost 3 bases to trimming and J lost 4 bases; unmatched junction nucleotides: 11. CDR1 is SEHNR, CDR2 FQNEAQ, per germline (reference sequence). The CDR3 loop spans 16 amino acids. This CDR3 is CASSLVTSGPFYEQYF. The DNA of the CDR3 is TGTGCCAGCAGCTTGGTCACTAGCGGACCTTTTTACGAGCAGTACTTC.

The gene calls are TRBV6-6 and TRBJ2-7; TRBD1 aligns across 10 bases. The CDR3 contains 15 residues. The trim removed 4 bases at V and 5 bases at J, leaving 8 bases unmatched. Germline CDR1 is MNHNY and CDR2 is SVGAGI (reference sequence). The CDR3 loop reads CASSSDRDRGDEQYF. CDR3 DNA sequence: TGTGCCAGCAGTTCGGACCGGGACAGGGGAGACGAGCAGTACTTC.

This clone showed up just once. The CDR3: CASSVDRVDGYTF. In nucleotides, the CDR3 is TGTGCCAGCAGTGTCGACAGGGTCGACGGCTACACCTTC. The chain uses TRBV2 and TRBJ1-2; 7 nucleotides match TRBD1. CDR1 SNHLY and CDR2 FYNNEI come from the germline V gene. With 4 bases clipped from V and 8 bases from J, the junction kept 7 bases outside the gene matches. The CDR3 runs 13 residues.

The chain couples TRBV30 to TRBJ1-1; a weak D match, TRBD1 (6 bases). Germline V gene sequence: CDR1 GTSNPN, CDR2 SVGIG (reference sequence). The CDR3 has 14 residues. Trimming cost V 2 bases and J 3 bases, with 13 bases left between them. As DNA, the CDR3 is TGTGCCTGGAGTTTGGGCCAGGGGTACACTGAAGCTTTCTTT. Protein sequence: CAWSLGQGYTEAFF. Looking up the rest from reference TRBV30 and TRBJ1-1 gives the full variable domain: SQTIHQWPATLVQPVGSPLSLECTVEGTSNPNLYWYRQAAGRGLQLLFYSVGIGQISSEVPQNLSASRPQDRQFILSSKKLLLSDSGFYLCAWSLGQGYTEAFFGQGTRLTVV.

This clone has more than one count but fewer than ten. This chain links TRBV2 with TRBJ1-5, with 8 bases aligning to TRBD1. V dropped 8 bases and J dropped 7; count of bases not matched to a gene: 10. CDR3 size: 14 residues. Germline CDR1 reads SNHLY; CDR2 reads FYNNEI. The CDR3 region has the DNA TGTGCCAGCGGAGGGGACAGGTTGGTCCAGCCCCAGCATTTT. Translating it yields CASGGDRLVQPQHF.

The chain is built from TRBV5-8 and TRBJ1-6; D might be TRBD1 (5 bases). Germline V gene lookup returns CDR1 SGHTS and CDR2 YDEGEE. There are 19 residues in the CDR3. Between the trimmed V and J ends, which lost 2 bases and 0 bases, there was a span of 18 bases. The CDR3 DNA follows: TGTGCCAGCAGCTTTTTTAGGGGCCCACGAAACTCCTATAATTCACCCCTCCACTTT. It encodes CASSFFRGPRNSYNSPLHF.

J is TRBJ1-4 and V is TRBV5-6; 10 nucleotides agree with TRBD1. This CDR3 region has 15 residues. Germline V gene data show CDR1 as SGHDT and CDR2 as YYEEEE. V dropped 3 bases and J dropped 8; count of bases not matched to a gene: 7. Written as DNA, the CDR3 is TGTGCCAGCAGCTGGGGACAGGGGCGGGAGGAAAAACTGTTTTTT. This codes for CASSWGQGREEKLFF.

The chain couples TRBV7-3 to TRBJ2-2; maybe TRBD1 (8 bases). Germline V gives CDR1 SGHTA, CDR2 FQGTGA. CDR3 size: 14 residues. Trimming removed 10 bases at V and 5 bases at J, with 17 bases between. CDR3 bases: TGTGCCACAAGGACAGGGAGGGATACCGGGGAGCTGTTTTTT. The encoded protein is CATRTGRDTGELFF.

This clone was found once. The chain recombines TRBV7-9 with TRBJ1-2; the D is unclear. Germline V CDR1 and CDR2: SEHNR, FQNEAQ (reference sequence). Trimming pared 4 bases from V and 2 bases from J, leaving 5 bases between. The CDR3 runs to 12 residues. The CDR3 here is CASSSYNYGYTF. Here the CDR3 DNA reads TGTGCCAGCAGCTCCTACAACTATGGCTACACCTTC.

This clone was seen a handful of times. J is TRBJ2-4 and V is TRBV2, with 8 bases matching TRBD2. This CDR3 has 19 residues. With 8 bases clipped from V and 1 base from J, the junction kept 19 bases outside the gene matches. The germline V gene has CDR1 SNHLY and CDR2 FYNNEI. CDR3 region: CASGKGREGGGSAKNIQYF. In DNA form, the CDR3 reads TGTGCCAGCGGCAAGGGTCGGGAGGGCGGGGGGAGTGCCAAAAACATTCAGTACTTC.

This clone was counted between two and nine times. The V and J genes are TRBV30 and TRBJ2-7; 11 bases are shared with TRBD1. J lost 5 bases, V lost 2 bases, and 8 bases had no gene match. The germline CDR1 and CDR2 sequences are GTSNPN and SVGIG (reference sequence). The CDR3 covers 15 residues. The CDR3 protein is CAWSFGQGARDEQYF. The CDR3 DNA sequence: TGTGCCTGGAGTTTTGGACAGGGGGCGAGGGACGAGCAGTACTTC. Full variable domain (missing parts from reference TRBV30 and TRBJ2-7): SQTIHQWPATLVQPVGSPLSLECTVEGTSNPNLYWYRQAAGRGLQLLFYSVGIGQISSEVPQNLSASRPQDRQFILSSKKLLLSDSGFYLCAWSFGQGARDEQYFGPGTRLTVT.

This clone appeared once. This sequence joins TRBV5-4 and TRBJ2-1; tentatively, D is TRBD2 (6 bases). This CDR3 has 16 residues. Trimming took off 0 bases at V and 0 bases at J, with 10 bases between the two ends. The germline V gene encodes CDR1 SGHNT and CDR2 YYREEE (reference sequence). The CDR3 coding sequence is TGTGCCAGCAGCTTGGAGGGAGCGGGCTCCTACAATGAGCAGTTCTTC. This gives the protein CASSLEGAGSYNEQFF.

This rearrangement joins TRBV19 to TRBJ2-6; TRBD1 might be the D (6 bases). Trimming took off 7 bases at V and 0 bases at J, with 22 bases between the two ends. The germline V gene encodes CDR1 LNHDA and CDR2 SQIVND (reference sequence). The CDR3 runs to 19 residues. For the CDR3, the DNA is TGTGCCAGTATCGACTCGGACAGAGGGACCCACTCTGGGGCCAACGTCCTGACTTTC. This gives the protein CASIDSDRGTHSGANVLTF.

The genes are TRBV6-1 and TRBJ1-6, with TRBD1 matching 9 bases. V shed 3 bases, J shed 9 bases, and the junction held 3 bases outside the gene matches. Germline-derived CDR1 and CDR2 are MNHNS and SASEGT. This CDR3 contains 14 residues. CDR3 loop: CASSDGTGFSPLHF. Written as DNA, the CDR3 is TGTGCCAGCAGTGACGGGACAGGGTTTTCACCCCTCCACTTT.

This clone appeared a few times. This chain joins TRBV9 and TRBJ1-2, with TRBD1 matching over 9 bases. Trimming removed 3 bases from V and 3 bases from J; junction bases left unmatched: 15. This CDR3 region has 18 residues. CDR1 is SGDLS, CDR2 YYNGEE, per germline. CDR3 in DNA: TGTGCCAGCAGCGCAAATCGTGGAGGGACAGGGAATTACTATGGCTACACCTTC. Its protein is CASSANRGGTGNYYGYTF.

The gene calls are TRBV19 and TRBJ2-1; TRBD2 matches 12 bases. Looked up from germline, CDR1 is LNHDA and CDR2 is SQIVND (reference sequence). CDR3 length: 15 residues. The V and J ends lost 4 bases and 8 bases, in that order; junction bases with no gene match: 6. The CDR3 region is CASSKLAGGGDEQFF. CDR3 nucleotides: TGTGCCAGTAGTAAACTAGCGGGAGGCGGCGATGAGCAGTTCTTC. Full variable domain (missing parts from reference TRBV19 and TRBJ2-1): DGGITQSPKYLFRKEGQNVTLSCEQNLNHDAMYWYRQDPGQGLRLIYYSQIVNDFQKGDIAEGYSVSREKKESFPLTVTSAQKNPTAFYLCASSKLAGGGDEQFFGPGTRLTVL.

The CDR3 DNA reads TGTGCCAGCAGCGACCCCCGGGGGCGCGGGAGGGCCGGGGAGCTGTTTTTT. It is translated as CASSDPRGRGRAGELFF. V gene TRBV9 combines with J gene TRBJ2-2; 9 bases align to TRBD2. The CDR3 consists of 17 residues. CDR1 is SGDLS and CDR2 is YYNGEE in the germline V gene. Germline trimming cut 3 bases from V and 6 bases from J; bases unmatched to any gene: 12.

The chain has TRBV5-1 and TRBJ2-7; D gene uncertain. V lost 2 bases to trimming and J lost 2 bases, with 8 bases between them. The length of the CDR3 is 13 residues. In germline, CDR1 is SGHRS, CDR2 YFSETQ. CDR3 amino acids: CASSFTYPYEQYF. The CDR3 coding sequence is TGCGCCAGCAGCTTCACTTATCCCTACGAGCAGTACTTC.

This chain connects TRBV5-1 to TRBJ2-3; tentatively, D is TRBD2 (5 bases). V was cut by 4 bases and J by 5 bases, with 20 bases left in between. From germline, CDR1 is SGHRS and CDR2 YFSETQ. This CDR3 is built from 16 residues. The CDR3: CASSPVGSGIGDTQYF. CDR3 DNA: TGCGCCAGCAGCCCGGTTGGCAGCGGTATTGGAGATACGCAGTATTTT.

This chain joins TRBV18 and TRBJ1-1, with 7 bases that match TRBD1. The germline V gene encodes CDR1 KGHSH and CDR2 LQKENI. Unmatched junction bases numbered 3, after V lost 4 bases and J lost 1 base. The CDR3 runs 14 residues. Here the CDR3 DNA reads TGTGCCAGCTCACAACAGGGGAGGAACACTGAAGCTTTCTTT. Translated: CASSQQGRNTEAFF.

The rearrangement uses TRBV5-8 and TRBJ1-3; possible D gene TRBD1, 5 bases. Per the germline V gene, CDR1 is SGHTS and CDR2 is YDEGEE. There are 16 residues in the CDR3. V dropped 4 bases and J dropped 0 bases, with 14 bases sitting between them. CDR3 sequence reads: CASSPRDGYSGNTIYF. The CDR3 DNA sequence: TGTGCCAGCAGCCCGCGGGACGGATACTCTGGAAACACCATATATTTT.

The chain carries TRBV6-6 and TRBJ1-4; D perhaps matches TRBD1 (6 bases). The CDR3 has 14 amino acids. Germline CDR1 MNHNY, CDR2 SVGAGI (reference sequence). Trimming stripped 2 bases from V and 8 bases from J, with 12 bases between. The CDR3, as DNA: TGTGCCAGCAGTTACCGCAGGGGACCCGAAAAACTGTTTTTT. Its translation is CASSYRRGPEKLFF.

This chain uses TRBV30 with TRBJ2-3; 8 positions match TRBD2. CDR1 and CDR2 from the germline V gene are GTSNPN and SVGIG (reference sequence). The CDR3 length is 15 residues. Trimming cost V 0 bases and J 4 bases; bases outside gene matches: 6. Written as DNA, the CDR3 is TGTGCCTGGAGTGTACGGGGGGGCCGAGCAGATACGCAGTATTTT. This encodes CAWSVRGGRADTQYF.

The chain links TRBV15 to TRBJ2-7; perhaps TRBD1 as D (6 bases). With 6 bases removed from V and 0 bases from J, the gap between germline ends came to 6 bases. Germline CDR1 reads LNHNV; CDR2 reads YYDKDF (reference sequence). This CDR3 contains 12 residues. The CDR3 region is CATRGGSYEQYF. In nucleotides, the CDR3 is TGTGCCACCAGAGGGGGCTCCTACGAGCAGTACTTC.